These 22 T cell receptor beta chains share one sample of origin, sequenced in a study of PD-1 blockade in classical Hodgkin lymphoma. Sequencing used immunoSEQ multiplex PCR; TCRdb keeps in-frame clones, though not all of them. The sample shows about 47,000 clones, approximately 90% of them seen only once. Stated time point: newly diagnosed, previously untreated cHL patient sample. Sample: peripheral blood mononuclear cells (PBMCs). Source of these receptors: a human donor with classical Hodgkin lymphoma.

This chain connects TRBV15 to TRBJ1-4, with D maybe TRBD1 (5 bases). The CDR3 extends over 14 amino acids. The germline V gene encodes CDR1 LNHNV and CDR2 YYDKDF (reference sequence). V was shortened by 1 base and J by 6 bases, with 9 bases between the two germline ends. The CDR3 here is CATSRVRGDEKLFF. The CDR3 DNA reads TGTGCCACCAGCAGAGTCCGGGGGGATGAAAAACTGTTTTTT.

V is TRBV5-1 and J is TRBJ2-7; 7 positions agree with TRBD2. V shed 4 bases, J shed 0 bases, and the junction held 7 bases outside the gene matches. The CDR3 spans 15 residues. Germline CDR1 reads SGHRS; CDR2 reads YFSETQ. As DNA, the CDR3 is TGCGCCAGCAGCCCCCGGGGGGTCAGCTCCTACGAGCAGTACTTC. This encodes CASSPRGVSSYEQYF.

CDR3 region: CASSSALGTDTQYF. CDR3 coding DNA: TGTGCCAGCAGTTCCGCTCTAGGCACAGATACGCAGTATTTT. The chain recombines TRBV6-5 with TRBJ2-3; D ambiguous. V was cut by 4 bases and J by 1 base, with 9 bases left in between. The CDR3 is made up of 14 amino acids. Germline CDR1 MNHEY, CDR2 SVGAGI.

As for this clone: The identical CDR3 is also encoded by other nucleotide sequences in the sample. The chain links TRBV19 to TRBJ2-7; no firm D call. The CDR3 has 14 amino acids. The V and J ends lost 5 bases and 0 bases respectively, with 11 bases between them. Germline V gene lookup returns CDR1 LNHDA and CDR2 SQIVND (reference sequence). CDR3 region: CASSDPRSSYEQYF. The DNA of the CDR3 is TGTGCCAGTAGTGACCCCCGGTCCTCCTACGAGCAGTACTTC.

V is TRBV5-1 and J is TRBJ1-6; 7 nucleotides agree with TRBD1. The germline V gene has CDR1 SGHRS and CDR2 YFSETQ. This CDR3 has 14 residues. Trimming at V came to 4 bases and at J to 7 bases, leaving 5 bases not matched to a gene. The CDR3 DNA sequence: TGCGCCAGCAGCATGGGACAGCCCAATTCACCCCTCCACTTT. Its protein is CASSMGQPNSPLHF.

The V call is TRBV7-8, the J call TRBJ2-5; 8 bases match TRBD2. Germline V gene sequence: CDR1 SGHVS, CDR2 FQNEAQ. V was clipped by 8 bases and J by 3 bases; unmatched bases: 5. The CDR3 is 13 amino acids. The chain's CDR3 is CASRTSGKETQYF. In DNA form, the CDR3 reads TGTGCCAGCCGAACTAGCGGAAAAGAGACCCAGTACTTC.

The chain links TRBV27 to TRBJ1-1; TRBD1 is a possible D gene (5 bases). V dropped 9 bases and J dropped 8 bases, with 19 bases sitting between them. This CDR3 region has 13 residues. Looked up from germline, CDR1 is MNHEY and CDR2 is SMNVEV (reference sequence). DNA of the CDR3: TGTGCCAGTCTAGGGCCGACAGTCAGAGAAGCTTTCTTT. This translates into CASLGPTVREAFF.

The chain carries TRBV15 and TRBJ1-3, with D uncertain. Germline CDR1 reads LNHNV; CDR2 reads YYDKDF (reference sequence). The CDR3 loop spans 17 amino acids. V was pared by 0 bases and J by 0 bases, with 12 bases between. The CDR3 loop is CATSRDYSAYSGNTIYF. DNA of the CDR3: TGTGCCACCAGCAGAGATTACTCGGCCTACTCTGGAAACACCATATATTTT. The entire variable domain, with the rest obtained from reference TRBV15 and TRBJ1-3, is as follows: DAMVIQNPRYQVTQFGKPVTLSCSQTLNHNVMYWYQQKSSQAPKLLFHYYDKDFNNEADTPDNFQSRRPNTSFCFLDIRSPGLGDTAMYLCATSRDYSAYSGNTIYFGEGSWLTVV.

Here the CDR3 DNA reads TGTGCCAGCAGCTTAACTGTAGCGACAGAAAACATTCAGTACTTC. It codes for CASSLTVATENIQYF. The V call is TRBV7-2, the J call TRBJ2-4; D possibly uses TRBD1 or TRBD2 (5 bases each). With 2 bases removed from V and 5 bases from J, the gap between germline ends came to 13 bases. From germline, CDR1 is SGHTA and CDR2 FQGNSA. CDR3 length: 15 residues.

The rearrangement uses TRBV7-9 and TRBJ2-7; D is unclear. The germline gives CDR1 SEHNR, CDR2 FQNEAQ (reference sequence). Trimming removed 5 bases at V and 4 bases at J, with 9 bases between. The CDR3 has 12 residues. In DNA, the CDR3 is TGTGCCAGCAGCCGCCCAGGATACGAGCAGTACGTC. Translated: CASSRPGYEQYV.

The count of this clone is one. The genes are TRBV19 and TRBJ2-3; 7 bases line up with TRBD2. Trimming removed 7 bases from V and 4 bases from J; junction bases left unmatched: 14. Germline CDR1 and CDR2: LNHDA and SQIVND (reference sequence). This CDR3 spans 16 amino acids. In nucleotides, the CDR3 is TGTGCCAGTACCCCCAGCCGAGCGGGAATCGCAGATACGCAGTATTTT. Translating it yields CASTPSRAGIADTQYF.

The chain has TRBV27 and TRBJ2-2, with 7 bases identical to TRBD2. This CDR3 has 17 residues. The J segment lost 3 bases and the V segment lost 3 bases, leaving 10 bases of the junction unmatched. The germline V gene has CDR1 MNHEY and CDR2 SMNVEV (reference sequence). CDR3 nucleotide sequence: TGTGCCAGCAGTTTCGAAAGAGGGAGGGCTTACACCGGGGAGCTGTTTTTT. Amino acid sequence: CASSFERGRAYTGELFF.

The genes are TRBV7-2 and TRBJ2-1, with TRBD2 identical over 8 bases. V trimming: 2 bases; J trimming: 3 bases; junction bases outside the gene matches: 9. Germline CDR1 reads SGHTA; CDR2 reads FQGNSA. This CDR3 spans 17 amino acids. For the CDR3, the DNA is TGTGCCAGCAGCTTAAGTGGGAGCGGGAGATTCTACAATGAGCAGTTCTTC. Translating it yields CASSLSGSGRFYNEQFF.

This clone was seen a single time. The chain has TRBV18 and TRBJ2-3; D unresolved. The ends were cut back, 3 bases at V and 7 bases at J, with 14 bases in the middle. CDR1 and CDR2 (germline): KGHSH, LQKENI. This CDR3 contains 14 residues. CDR3 bases: TGTGCCAGCTCACCCGACACCTCCGGGTATACGCAGTATTTT. Protein product: CASSPDTSGYTQYF. The full variable domain, rest sourced from reference TRBV18 and TRBJ2-3, is NAGVMQNPRHLVRRRGQEARLRCSPMKGHSHVYWYRQLPEEGLKFMVYLQKENIIDESGMPKERFSAEFPKEGPSILRIQQVVRGDSAAYFCASSPDTSGYTQYFGPGTRLTVL.

This chain uses TRBV5-1 with TRBJ1-1, with a possible D match to TRBD1 (6 bases). Germline values: CDR1 SGHRS, CDR2 YFSETQ. V was pared by 6 bases and J by 0 bases, with 15 bases between. This CDR3 comprises 15 residues. The CDR3 reads CASKEDSLMNTEAFF. As DNA, the CDR3 is TGCGCCAGCAAAGAGGACAGTCTTATGAACACTGAAGCTTTCTTT.

This clone was seen once. This chain links TRBV7-2 with TRBJ1-1; no definite D call. The CDR3 length is 15 residues. Per the germline V gene, CDR1 is SGHTA and CDR2 is FQGNSA. Deletions cut 5 bases from V and 4 bases from J, with 17 bases between. The CDR3 loop reads CASSPPGVVGTEAFF. CDR3 nucleotides: TGTGCCAGCAGCCCCCCGGGTGTGGTTGGCACTGAAGCTTTCTTT.

The chain carries TRBV10-3 and TRBJ1-2; 10 bases agree with TRBD1. J gave up 5 bases and V 6 bases, and 6 bases lay outside the gene matches. Germline-derived CDR1 and CDR2 are ENHRY and SYGVKD. The CDR3 spans 14 residues. The DNA of the CDR3 is TGTGCCATCAGCGGGACAGGGGTTTCGTATGGCTACACCTTC. Amino acids: CAISGTGVSYGYTF.

This chain joins TRBV28 and TRBJ1-1; D perhaps matches TRBD1 (6 bases). CDR1 is MDHEN and CDR2 is SYDVKM in the germline V gene. This CDR3 spans 15 amino acids. V dropped 2 bases and J dropped 1 base, with 11 bases sitting between them. The CDR3 reads CASSLRGARNTEAFF. CDR3 in DNA: TGTGCCAGCAGTTTAAGGGGGGCAAGGAACACTGAAGCTTTCTTT. Full variable domain (remainder filled in from reference TRBV28 and TRBJ1-1): DVKVTQSSRYLVKRTGEKVFLECVQDMDHENMFWYRQDPGLGLRLIYFSYDVKMKEKGDIPEGYSVSREKKERFSLILESASTNQTSMYLCASSLRGARNTEAFFGQGTRLTVV.

V usage is TRBV18 and J usage is TRBJ1-2; TRBD1 aligns across 9 bases. Germline lookup yields CDR1 KGHSH and CDR2 LQKENI. The CDR3 consists of 14 residues. J gave up 7 bases and V 5 bases, and 8 bases lay outside the gene matches. The CDR3, as DNA: TGTGCCAGCTCAACGAATACAGGGGGCCGTGGCTACACCTTC. This encodes CASSTNTGGRGYTF.

This clone was counted a single time. This sequence joins TRBV5-1 and TRBJ2-7; D might be TRBD2 (6 bases). CDR1 and CDR2 from the germline V gene are SGHRS and YFSETQ. Trimming left V 3 bases short and J 2 bases short, with 12 bases between. The CDR3 has 14 amino acids. The CDR3 region has the DNA TGCGCCAGCAGCTCGGAGGGAAATACCTACGAGCAGTACGTC. Translation gives CASSSEGNTYEQYV.

Here the CDR3 DNA reads TGTGCCAGCAGCTTAGAGGGGGCACGGAATCAGCCCCAGCATTTT. As protein: CASSLEGARNQPQHF. The V and J genes are TRBV9 and TRBJ1-5; TRBD1 matches at 7 bases. The trim removed 4 bases at V and 4 bases at J, leaving 8 bases unmatched. The CDR3 contains 15 residues. Germline CDR1 and CDR2: SGDLS and YYNGEE.

This clone was detected only once. The CDR3 DNA is TGTGCCAGCAGTCCACTAGCGGGAGGGCTGGATACGCAGTATTTT. It specifies CASSPLAGGLDTQYF. The chain has TRBV21-1 and TRBJ2-3; the table's D call, TRBD2, has no DNA check behind it. TRBV21-1 is reported as a pseudogene. The CDR3 has 15 amino acids.